This T cell receptor beta chain stems from a study of blood T cell repertoires in COVID-19. TCRdb's copy holds only in-frame clones and misses some; the assay was immunoSEQ multiplex PCR. The table has about 110,000 clones, 84% seen once. V lost 2 bases and J lost 7; bases outside the gene matches: 12. Germline lookup yields CDR1 LGHDT and CDR2 YNNKEL (reference sequence). There are 16 residues in the CDR3. The origin of this receptor is a human donor in a cohort sampled during active COVID-19. Sequences were obtained from peripheral blood. The chain has TRBV3-1 (or the pseudogene TRBV3-2) and TRBJ2-7; 9 bases agree with TRBD1. In DNA form, the CDR3 reads TGTGCCAGCAGCCAATGGGGACAGGGTAATGCGGGGGAGCAGTACTTC. The encoded protein is CASSQWGQGNAGEQYF.